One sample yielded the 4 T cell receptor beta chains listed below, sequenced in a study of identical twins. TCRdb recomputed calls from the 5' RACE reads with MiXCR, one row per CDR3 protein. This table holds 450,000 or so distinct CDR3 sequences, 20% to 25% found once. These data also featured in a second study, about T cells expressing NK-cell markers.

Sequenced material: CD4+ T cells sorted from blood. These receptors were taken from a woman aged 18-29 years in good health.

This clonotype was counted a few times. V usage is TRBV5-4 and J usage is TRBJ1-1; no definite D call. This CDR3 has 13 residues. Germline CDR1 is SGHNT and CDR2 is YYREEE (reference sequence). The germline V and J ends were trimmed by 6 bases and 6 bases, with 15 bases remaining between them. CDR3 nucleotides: TGTGCCAGCACCGTACCCGCGTCGGCTGAAGCTTTCTTT. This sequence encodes CASTVPASAEAFF.

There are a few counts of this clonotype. The CDR3: CASSPGQVANYGYTF. The CDR3 DNA reads TGTGCCAGCAGTCCGGGACAGGTAGCTAACTATGGCTACACCTTC. The V and J genes are TRBV7-9 and TRBJ1-2, with TRBD1 identical over 8 bases. Germline CDR1 reads SEHNR; CDR2 reads FQNEAQ (reference sequence). The CDR3 spans 15 residues. V dropped 6 bases and J dropped 0; count of bases not matched to a gene: 6.

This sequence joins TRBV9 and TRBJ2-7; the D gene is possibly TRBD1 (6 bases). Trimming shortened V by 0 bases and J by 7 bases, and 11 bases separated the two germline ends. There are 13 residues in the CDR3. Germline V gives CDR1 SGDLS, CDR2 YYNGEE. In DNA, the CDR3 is TGTGCCAGCAGCGTAGTTCAGGGGATGGAGCAGTACTTC. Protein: CASSVVQGMEQYF.

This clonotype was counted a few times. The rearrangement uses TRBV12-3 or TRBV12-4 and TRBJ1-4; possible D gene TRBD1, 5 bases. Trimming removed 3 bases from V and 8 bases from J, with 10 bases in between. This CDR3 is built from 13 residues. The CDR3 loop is CASSLAEGEKLFF. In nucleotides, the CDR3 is TGTGCCAGCAGTTTGGCGGAGGGGGAAAAACTGTTTTTT.